One sample yielded the 6 T cell receptor beta chains listed below, sequenced in a study of T cells in narcolepsy (dated by TCRdb to about 2018). The library was generated by the immunoSEQ multiplex PCR assay. TCRdb re-hosts the immuneACCESS table, in-frame sequences only. Its copies lack some clones; in the studies checked, an unresolved V gene accounts for under half of them, and the cause for the rest is not known. The sample table contains tens of thousands of clones; only one count was recorded for about 87% of them. Together, the top ten hold around 1% of the sample. Input material: memory (CD45RA-) CD4+ T cells from blood. The cell subset or site label on this specimen signifies: memory T cells sorted ex vivo from peripheral blood. Receptors originate from a human donor in good health.

The V gene is TRBV2, the J gene TRBJ2-7; TRBD2 agrees at 7 bases. This CDR3 spans 14 amino acids. Germline trimming cut 6 bases from V and 1 base from J; bases unmatched to any gene: 6. CDR1 and CDR2 (germline): SNHLY, FYNNEI. CDR3 residues: CASSPWGGSYEQYF. In DNA form, the CDR3 reads TGTGCCAGCAGCCCCTGGGGGGGTTCCTACGAGCAGTACTTC.

This chain links TRBV5-1 with TRBJ1-1, with TRBD1 identical over 8 bases. CDR1 and CDR2 (germline): SGHRS, YFSETQ. This CDR3 is 14 amino acids long. After removal of 4 bases from V and 1 base from J, the junction contained 3 bases not matched to a gene. The CDR3 DNA reads TGCGCCAGCAGCCGGGGACAGGAGAACACTGAAGCTTTCTTT. The encoded protein is CASSRGQENTEAFF.

This chain connects TRBV10-1 to TRBJ1-1; 11 positions match TRBD1. The J segment lost 4 bases and the V segment lost 10 bases, leaving 14 bases of the junction unmatched. CDR3 size: 16 residues. Germline lookup yields CDR1 WNHNN and CDR2 SYGVQD (reference sequence). The CDR3 is CAIVKDRGRVGTEAFF. The CDR3 DNA sequence: TGCGCCATCGTGAAGGACAGGGGGCGGGTGGGCACTGAAGCTTTCTTT.

CDR3 in DNA: TGCGCCAGCAGCCGGGACCGCTCCTACGAGCAGTACTTC. Translated, it gives CASSRDRSYEQYF. The genes are TRBV5-1 and TRBJ2-7; D is perhaps TRBD1 or TRBD2 (5 bases each). Germline lookup yields CDR1 SGHRS and CDR2 YFSETQ. Trimming removed 4 bases at V and 0 bases at J, with 8 bases between. The CDR3 consists of 13 residues.

The chain joins TRBV29-1 to TRBJ2-5; tentative D call: TRBD2 (6 bases). V was cut by 4 bases and J by 7 bases, with 13 bases left in between. CDR3 size: 12 residues. Germline V gene lookup returns CDR1 SQVTM and CDR2 ANQGSEA. CDR3 protein: CSVGPGDGTQYF. Here the CDR3 DNA reads TGCAGCGTTGGACCGGGAGACGGGACCCAGTACTTC.

The genes are TRBV29-1 and TRBJ2-7; D is unclear. With 0 bases removed from V and 0 bases from J, the gap between germline ends came to 6 bases. This CDR3 has 13 residues. Per the germline V gene, CDR1 is SQVTM and CDR2 is ANQGSEA. The CDR3, as DNA: TGCAGCGTTGAAGAGGTGGCCTCCTACGAGCAGTACTTC. Translation gives CSVEEVASYEQYF.